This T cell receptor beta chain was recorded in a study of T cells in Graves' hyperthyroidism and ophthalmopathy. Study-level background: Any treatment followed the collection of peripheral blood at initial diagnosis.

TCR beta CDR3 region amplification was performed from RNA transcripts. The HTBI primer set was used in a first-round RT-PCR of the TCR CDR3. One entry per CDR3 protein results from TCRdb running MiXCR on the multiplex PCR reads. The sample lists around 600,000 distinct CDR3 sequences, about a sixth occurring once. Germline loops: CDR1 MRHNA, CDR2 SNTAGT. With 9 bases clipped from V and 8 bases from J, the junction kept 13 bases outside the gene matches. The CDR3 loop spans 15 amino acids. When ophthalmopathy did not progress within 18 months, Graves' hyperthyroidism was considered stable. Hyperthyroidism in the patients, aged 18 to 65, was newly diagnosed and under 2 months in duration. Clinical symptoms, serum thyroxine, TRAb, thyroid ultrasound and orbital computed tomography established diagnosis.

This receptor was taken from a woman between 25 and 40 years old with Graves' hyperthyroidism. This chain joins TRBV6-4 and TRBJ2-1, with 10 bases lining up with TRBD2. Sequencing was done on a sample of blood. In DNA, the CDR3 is TGTGCCAGTTCTAGCGGGAGTTCCCTCAGATATGAGCAGTTCTTC. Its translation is CASSSGSSLRYEQFF.